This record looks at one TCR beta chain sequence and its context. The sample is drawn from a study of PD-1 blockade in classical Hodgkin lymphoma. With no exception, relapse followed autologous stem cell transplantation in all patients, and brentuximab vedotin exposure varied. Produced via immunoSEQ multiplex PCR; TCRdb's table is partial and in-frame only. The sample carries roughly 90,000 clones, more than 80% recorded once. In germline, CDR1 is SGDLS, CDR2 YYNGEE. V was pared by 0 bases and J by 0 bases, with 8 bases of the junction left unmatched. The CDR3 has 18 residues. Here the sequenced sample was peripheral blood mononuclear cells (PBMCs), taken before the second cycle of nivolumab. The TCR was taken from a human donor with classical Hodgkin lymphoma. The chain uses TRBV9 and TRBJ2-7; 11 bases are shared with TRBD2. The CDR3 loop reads CASSVGVGGLAGSYEQYF. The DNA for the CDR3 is TGTGCCAGCAGCGTAGGCGTAGGTGGACTAGCGGGCTCCTACGAGCAGTACTTC.